Listed below are T cell receptor beta chains from one sample, sequenced in a study of early T cells in non-severe SARS-CoV-2 infection. Via MiXCR, TCRdb re-called the 5' RACE reads, giving one row per CDR3 protein. Among about 27,000 distinct CDR3 sequences listed, roughly 5.6% were seen once. The sample comprised whole blood. All receptors come from an adult who was a healthcare worker with PCR-confirmed SARS-CoV-2 infection or an uninfected control (not recorded which). Both conserved end residues are part of each CDR3. The D gene is left open where the match is weak. A clone size is listed for some rows: how often the clone was seen (once, few, many), or a class if it is expanded.

TRBV20-1	.	TRBJ2-1	many	TGCAGTGCTCAGTCCGCCGGGAATGAGCAGTTCTTC	CSAQSAGNEQFF
TRBV9	.	TRBJ2-2	.	TGTGCCAGCAGCGTAGATACAGGGATTTACACCGGGGAGCTGTTTTTT	CASSVDTGIYTGELFF
TRBV5-1	TRBD1	TRBJ1-1	many	TGCGCCAGCAGCCCACAGGGGAGGACTGAAGCTTTCTTT	CASSPQGRTEAFF
TRBV28	.	TRBJ1-4	many	TGTGCCAGCAGAGAAGCGTATAATGAAAAACTGTTTTTT	CASREAYNEKLFF
TRBV4-2	.	TRBJ2-3	few	TGTGCCAGCAAGTATGGGCGGGGACTTTCACCAGATACGCAGTATTTT	CASKYGRGLSPDTQYF
TRBV19	.	TRBJ2-1	.	TGTGCCAGTAGTATAGATCTAGGCGGGGCCAATGAGCAGTTCTTC	CASSIDLGGANEQFF
TRBV7-2	TRBD2	TRBJ2-3	.	TGTGCCAGCAGCTTGCGGACTAGCGGGAGGGCCACAGATACGCAGTATTTT	CASSLRTSGRATDTQYF
TRBV11-2	.	TRBJ2-1	many	TGTGCCAGCAGCTTCTTAGCAGGGGCCTACAATGAGCAGTTCTTC	CASSFLAGAYNEQFF
TRBV11-2	.	TRBJ2-1	many	TGTGCCAGCAGCTCCCGGGCCTCGAGTTTTGAGCAGTTCTTC	CASSSRASSFEQFF
TRBV7-2	.	TRBJ1-1	many	TGTGCCAGCAGCTTATATGAGGTGACTGAAGCTTTCTTT	CASSLYEVTEAFF
TRBV27	TRBD2	TRBJ2-7	few	TGTGCCAGCTGGTCTAGCGGGAGGCAGTACGAGCAGTACTTC	CASWSSGRQYEQYF
TRBV7-9	.	TRBJ2-7	many	TGTGCCAGCAGCTTAGCCGGTGGGGGACCCGAGCAGTACTTC	CASSLAGGGPEQYF
TRBV2	.	TRBJ2-2	few	TGTGCCAGCAGCCCCCAGCGGAACACGAACACCGGGGAGCTGTTTTTT	CASSPQRNTNTGELFF
TRBV6-6	TRBD2	TRBJ2-7	many	TGTGCCAGCAGTAACCCGGGACTAGCGTCCTACGAGCAGTACTTC	CASSNPGLASYEQYF
TRBV28	.	TRBJ2-1	.	TGTGCCAGCAGTTTGATACCGGTCCAGGGGCAGTTCTTC	CASSLIPVQGQFF
TRBV12-3/TRBV12-4	.	TRBJ1-2	.	TGTGCCAGCAGTCCCCACCCCTATGGCTACACCTTC	CASSPHPYGYTF
TRBV12-3/TRBV12-4	.	TRBJ1-3	.	TGTGCCAGCAGTTTACAGAAATTCTCTGGAAACACCATATATTTT	CASSLQKFSGNTIYF
TRBV20-1	.	TRBJ2-1	.	TGCAGCCCGCAGTCGGGGTACTCCTACAATGAGCAGTTCTTC	CSPQSGYSYNEQFF
TRBV10-3	.	TRBJ2-1	.	TGTGCCATCAGTGAGGTTTCGGTGGGCAATGAGCAGTTCTTC	CAISEVSVGNEQFF
TRBV6-2/TRBV6-3	.	TRBJ1-3	.	TGTGCCAGCAGTAAGCCGGGCCACTCTGGAAACACCATATATTTT	CASSKPGHSGNTIYF
TRBV12-3/TRBV12-4	.	TRBJ1-1	few	TGTGCCAGCAGGGCCACTCGACGAGGGAACACTGAAGCTTTCTTT	CASRATRRGNTEAFF
TRBV7-9	TRBD2	TRBJ2-5	.	TGTGCCAGCAGCCCTCAACTAGCGGGAGTCCGAGAGACCCAGTACTTC	CASSPQLAGVRETQYF
TRBV20-1	.	TRBJ1-3	few	TGCAGTGCTAGAGATCCCGTGTTAGGAAACACCATATATTTT	CSARDPVLGNTIYF
TRBV10-2	.	TRBJ2-7	medium-sized	TGCGCCAGTTCCCTACAGGGCTCCTACGAGCAGTACTTC	CASSLQGSYEQYF
TRBV29-1	TRBD1	TRBJ1-2	few	TGCAGCGTTCGACAGGGTCATGGCTACACCTTC	CSVRQGHGYTF
TRBV12-3/TRBV12-4	TRBD1	TRBJ1-2	few	TGTGCCAGCAGTTCAGGGGGGTTCGGGGATGGCTACACCTTC	CASSSGGFGDGYTF
TRBV7-9	.	TRBJ2-5	few	TGTGCCAGCAGCTTATCTGGGCTGCCAGAGACCCAGTACTTC	CASSLSGLPETQYF
TRBV28	.	TRBJ1-2	many	TGTGCCAGCAAAAGGGGCGTCTCCTATGGCTACACCTTC	CASKRGVSYGYTF
TRBV7-2	TRBD2	TRBJ2-7	many	TGTGCCAGCAGCCAGATGGGACTAGCGGGAGGAGGAGAGCAGTACTTC	CASSQMGLAGGGEQYF